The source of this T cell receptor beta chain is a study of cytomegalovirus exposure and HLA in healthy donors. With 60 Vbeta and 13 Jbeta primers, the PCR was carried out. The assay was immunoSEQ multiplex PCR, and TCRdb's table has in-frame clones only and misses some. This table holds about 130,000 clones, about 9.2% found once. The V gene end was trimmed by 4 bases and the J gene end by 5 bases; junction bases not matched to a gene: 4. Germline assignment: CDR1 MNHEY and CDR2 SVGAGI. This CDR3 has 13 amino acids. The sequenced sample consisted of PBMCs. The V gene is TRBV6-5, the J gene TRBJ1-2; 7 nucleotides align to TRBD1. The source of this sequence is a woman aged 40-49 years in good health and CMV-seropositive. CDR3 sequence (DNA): TGTGCCAGCAGTTTGGACAGGACTTATGGCTACACCTTC. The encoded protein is CASSLDRTYGYTF.